This T cell receptor (beta chain) was retrieved from a study of T cells in localized non-small cell lung cancer. Regarding this clone: This is likely a read error, given that the CDR3 carries no conserved phenylalanine or tryptophan at its end. Because the CDR3's place on the DNA is in doubt, the DNA is left out and the CDR3 is given as listed by TCRdb.

From its first to its last residue, the CDR3 has 10 amino acids. The germline V gene encodes CDR1 SNHLY and CDR2 FYNNEI. Profiling relied on immunoSEQ multiplex PCR, and the TCRdb table lists in-frame clones only, not all of them. The table records more than 35,000 clones, more than 90% of them present only once. The receptor comes from a female donor over 55 with stage I lung adenocarcinoma. The source was peripheral blood, collected before any cancer treatment. This chain uses TRBV2 with TRBJ1-2. CDR3 loop: CASESVRTSL.